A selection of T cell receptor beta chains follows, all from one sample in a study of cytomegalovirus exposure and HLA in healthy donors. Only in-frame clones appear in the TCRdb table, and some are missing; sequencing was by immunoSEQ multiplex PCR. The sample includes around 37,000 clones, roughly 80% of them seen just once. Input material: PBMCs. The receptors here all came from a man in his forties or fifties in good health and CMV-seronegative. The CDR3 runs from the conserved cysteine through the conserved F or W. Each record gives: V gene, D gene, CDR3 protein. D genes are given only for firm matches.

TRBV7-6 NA CASSFGSSSYNEQFF
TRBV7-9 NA CASSLAGRYNEQFF
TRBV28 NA CASSSNTGELFF
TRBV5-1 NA CASSLAAVSYNEQFF
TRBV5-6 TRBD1 CASSASGGTDTQYF
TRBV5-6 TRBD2 CASSLMTSGLREQYF
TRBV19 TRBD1 CASSLGQAQPQHF
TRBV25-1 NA CASSGDTQYF
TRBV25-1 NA CASMMAATFQETQYF
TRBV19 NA CASSRLNTEAFF
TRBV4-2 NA CASSQDRRISF
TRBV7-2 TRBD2 CASSSPSGGASFADTQYF
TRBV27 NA CASSPAKGDYGYTF
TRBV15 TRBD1 CATSLSGTANTGELFF
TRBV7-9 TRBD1 CSSSLQGRYGYTF
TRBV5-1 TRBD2 CASSLTSGRSYNEQFF
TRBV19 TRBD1 CASSDRGSEKLFF
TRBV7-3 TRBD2 CASSLRLADPYNEQFF
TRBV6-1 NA CASSPWRQTNTEAFF
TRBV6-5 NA CASSIYYGQSNEQFF
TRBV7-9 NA CASSLGGRLYNEQFF
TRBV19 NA CASSRPGLLPQYF
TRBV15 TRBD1 CATSRDPGQQETQYF
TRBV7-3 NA CASSAGGPNEQFF
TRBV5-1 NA CASSFGLEQFF
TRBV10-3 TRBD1 CAIRGQGGETQYF
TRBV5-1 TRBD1 CASSRTGVQPQHF
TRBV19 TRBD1 CASSIAGTGVVEQFF
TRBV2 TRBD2 CASGGAQYF
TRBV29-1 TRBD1 CSVPSGGRTEAFF
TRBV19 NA CASSPLGVNTEAFF
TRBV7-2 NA CASSPSGQTSSYEQYF
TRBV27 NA CASSSGPLGYTF
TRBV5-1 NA CASSLLPGNSPLHF
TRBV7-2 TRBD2 CASRLGLAGGADTQYF
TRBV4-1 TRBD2 CASSQSLAGGGQYF
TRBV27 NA CASSLSGSSYNEQFF